This is a list of T cell receptor beta chains from one sample in a study of blood T cell repertoires in COVID-19. Clones were read by immunoSEQ multiplex PCR, and TCRdb kept only the in-frame ones, dropping some. The sample has about 240,000 clones, 83% seen once. Sequenced material: PBMCs or T cells enriched from blood (not recorded which). These receptors were obtained from a middle-aged woman who had been exposed to COVID-19. The CDR3 runs from the conserved cysteine through the conserved F or W. The order of the fields is clone size, D gene, J gene, V gene, CDR3 DNA, CDR3 protein. The D gene is left open where the match is weak. Size values are once, few and many counts, or a class for expanded clones, and some rows have none.

many	NA	TRBJ2-7	TRBV5-5	TGTGCCAGCAGCTTCCCCGACAGATTCTCCTACGAGCAGTACTTC	CASSFPDRFSYEQYF
few	TRBD2	TRBJ2-3	TRBV19	TGTGCCAGTAGTCTAAGACTAGCCGCTCAAGATACGCAGTATTTT	CASSLRLAAQDTQYF
NA	NA	TRBJ2-3	TRBV6-5	TGTGCCAGCAGTTACCAGCTCACGGGTCGCACAGATACGCAGTATTTT	CASSYQLTGRTDTQYF
once	TRBD1	TRBJ1-3	TRBV3-1/TRBV3-2	TGTGCCAGCAGCCATTGGGTCCAGGGGGCGCAGGGAAACACCATATATTTT	CASSHWVQGAQGNTIYF
NA	NA	TRBJ1-1	TRBV7-8	TGTGCCAGCAGCTTAGTAGGCAGGTTGAACACTGAAGCTTTCTTT	CASSLVGRLNTEAFF
NA	TRBD2	TRBJ2-5	TRBV5-1	TGCGCCAGCTCTCGGACTAGCGGGGGGGAAGAGACCCAGTACTTC	CASSRTSGGEETQYF
NA	TRBD1	TRBJ2-2	TRBV11-2	TGTGCCAGCAGCTTAGATAGGGGGCGAAACACCGGGGAGCTGTTTTTT	CASSLDRGRNTGELFF
few	NA	TRBJ1-6	TRBV2	TGTGCCAGCTCTCTGGGGGAGGGTTCACCCCTCCACTTT	CASSLGEGSPLHF
NA	TRBD1	TRBJ2-5	TRBV12-3/TRBV12-4	TGTGCCAGCAGGACCGACAGGGAAGAGACCCAGTACTTC	CASRTDREETQYF
NA	NA	TRBJ2-5	TRBV25-1	TGTGCCAGCAGTGACCTTAACCAAGAGACCCAGTACTTC	CASSDLNQETQYF
NA	TRBD1	TRBJ1-6	TRBV19	TGTGCCAGCAGGACAGGGGGCGCCTATAATTCACCCCTCCACTTT	CASRTGGAYNSPLHF
NA	TRBD2	TRBJ2-7	TRBV19	TGTGCCAGTAGTATAGACCTTCGCCCGACTAGCGGGGGGCTAACGGGGGAGCAGTACTTC	CASSIDLRPTSGGLTGEQYF
NA	TRBD2	TRBJ2-7	TRBV6-5	TGTGCCAGCAGGGGGACTAGCGGGGCCTACGAGCAGTACTTC	CASRGTSGAYEQYF
NA	TRBD2	TRBJ2-3	TRBV6-2/TRBV6-3	TGTGCCAGCAGTTACCAGAGCGGGGGTCTTACAGATACGCAGTATTTT	CASSYQSGGLTDTQYF
NA	TRBD1	TRBJ2-3	TRBV11-2	TGTGCCAGCAGCCTAGGACAGGGACAGGGGACAGATACGCAGTATTTT	CASSLGQGQGTDTQYF
once	NA	TRBJ2-1	TRBV30	TGTGCCTGGAGTTCAGGGAACAATGAGCAGTTCTTC	CAWSSGNNEQFF
NA	NA	TRBJ2-3	TRBV5-4	TGTGCCAGCAGCTTGGCCGGGTCAGATACGCAGTATTTT	CASSLAGSDTQYF
NA	TRBD2	TRBJ2-2	TRBV9	TGTGCCAGCAGCGTTAGCATAGCTAGCGGGGGGATTCTAGATAACACCGGGGAGCTGTTTTTT	CASSVSIASGGILDNTGELFF
once	NA	TRBJ2-3	TRBV12-3/TRBV12-4	TGTGCCAGCAGTCGCCTACAGGGAAATCAGTATTTT	CASSRLQGNQYF
NA	NA	TRBJ1-2	TRBV5-6	TGTGCCAGCAGCTTGTGGGGACATACTAACTATGGCTACACCTTC	CASSLWGHTNYGYTF
NA	NA	TRBJ1-2	TRBV18	TGTGCCAGCTCAGATCGGGGGGCGCTTGGCTACACCTTC	CASSDRGALGYTF
NA	NA	TRBJ1-4	TRBV11-3	TGTGCCAGCAGCACGGGACACCAAGCAACTAATGAAAAACTGTTTTTT	CASSTGHQATNEKLFF
NA	NA	TRBJ2-2	TRBV29-1	TGCAGCGTTGATACGTTAGAGGCAGGGGGGATGGGGGAGCTGTTTTTT	CSVDTLEAGGMGELFF
NA	TRBD1	TRBJ2-4	TRBV7-9	TGTGCCAGCAGCTCAAAGGGAGCAGGGGGCGGGATTCAGTACTTC	CASSSKGAGGGIQYF
NA	NA	TRBJ1-5	TRBV18	TGTGCCAGCTCACCATTCGCAGAAACCCAAAGCAATCAGCCCCAGCATTTT	CASSPFAETQSNQPQHF
once	NA	TRBJ1-5	TRBV7-2	TGTGCCAGCAGCCGGGGACATCTTAGCAATCAGCCCCAGCATTTT	CASSRGHLSNQPQHF
few	NA	TRBJ1-5	TRBV7-8	TGTGCCAGCAGCTTAGGGGGGGGGCAGGATAGCAATCAGCCCCAGCATTTT	CASSLGGGQDSNQPQHF
many	NA	TRBJ1-5	TRBV21-1	TGTGCCAGCAGCAAACGGAGGAGGTCGGCTTTGGGTCAGCCCCAGCATTTT	CASSKRRRSALGQPQHF
NA	TRBD1	TRBJ1-2	TRBV6-5	TGTGCCAGCAGTTACCAACAGGGGGCCGGTGGCTACACCTTC	CASSYQQGAGGYTF
NA	TRBD1	TRBJ1-4	TRBV7-6	TGTGCCAGCACAAAGGGGACAGGCCTTGCAACTAATGAAAAACTGTTTTTT	CASTKGTGLATNEKLFF
NA	TRBD1	TRBJ1-5	TRBV6-2/TRBV6-3	TGTGCCAGCAGCGACAGGGATCGTCAGCCCCAGCATTTT	CASSDRDRQPQHF
NA	TRBD2	TRBJ2-1	TRBV9	TGTGCCAGCAGCGTAGTTGAGACTAGCGGGGGGGCCTCCTACAATGAGCAGTTCTTC	CASSVVETSGGASYNEQFF
NA	NA	TRBJ2-3	TRBV18	TGTGCCAGCTCACCTTCGAGACAAAGCACAGATACGCAGTATTTT	CASSPSRQSTDTQYF
NA	NA	TRBJ2-7	TRBV7-8	TGTGCCAGCAGCTTCGCGACCGACTCTTACTACGAGCAGTACTTC	CASSFATDSYYEQYF
NA	NA	TRBJ1-1	TRBV30	TGTGCCTGGAGTGTGGGGCCGAGAACTGAAGCTTTCTTT	CAWSVGPRTEAFF
few	NA	TRBJ2-7	TRBV7-8	TGTGCCAGCAGCCCCCGTGAGGGGGTTACCTACGAGCAGTACTTC	CASSPREGVTYEQYF
NA	NA	TRBJ1-1	TRBV12-3/TRBV12-4	TGTGCCAGCAGTTTAGGACAGGCCACTTTCTTT	CASSLGQATFF
NA	TRBD1	TRBJ1-6	TRBV10-3	TGTGCCATAAGGGCAGGGGGCCAGTATAATTCACCCCTCCACTTT	CAIRAGGQYNSPLHF
NA	TRBD1	TRBJ1-2	TRBV27	TGTGCCAGCAGTGCCCGGGACAGGGCGAACTATGGCTACACCTTC	CASSARDRANYGYTF
NA	TRBD1	TRBJ1-3	TRBV5-6	TGTGCCAGCAGCTACGGGACAGGGGGCTCTGGAAACACCATATATTTT	CASSYGTGGSGNTIYF
NA	TRBD1	TRBJ2-7	TRBV18	TGTGCCAGCTCACCGGGACAGGGTGACGAGCAGTACTTC	CASSPGQGDEQYF
NA	NA	TRBJ1-5	TRBV29-1	TGCAGCGTTGCAGGGGAGACGAGCAATCAGCCCCAGCATTTT	CSVAGETSNQPQHF
NA	TRBD1	TRBJ1-6	TRBV4-1	TGCGCCAGCAGCCAGGAGACAGGGAGTTGGGCTTCACCCCTCCACTTT	CASSQETGSWASPLHF
NA	TRBD1	TRBJ2-7	TRBV6-6	TGTGCCAGCAGTTACGGTCCGGGACAGGGGTCCACCGAGCAGTACTTC	CASSYGPGQGSTEQYF
NA	NA	TRBJ1-1	TRBV25-1	TGTGCCAGCCAAACGTTGGCGGGTCCTGAAGCTTTCTTT	CASQTLAGPEAFF
NA	NA	TRBJ2-7	TRBV28	TGTGCCAGCAGCCTCGACAGCGTACACGAGCAGTACTTC	CASSLDSVHEQYF
NA	TRBD2	TRBJ2-3	TRBV11-3	TGTGCCAGCAGCAGTAGCGGGGGGGGTGGAGCAGATACGCAGTATTTT	CASSSSGGGGADTQYF
NA	NA	TRBJ1-1	TRBV2	TGTGCCAGCAAGGCGGAGGTCCCTGAAGCTTTCTTT	CASKAEVPEAFF
NA	TRBD1	TRBJ2-2	TRBV19	TGTGCCAGTAGGGCTCCTTGGACAGGGGGTATGTTTAACACCGGGGAGCTGTTTTTT	CASRAPWTGGMFNTGELFF